This T cell receptor beta chain derives from a study of molecular identifiers for immune sequencing clone quantification. Study-level findings and limits: A single cell's spiked Jurkat TCR RNA was reportedly detectable among about a million naive cells. Clones of above 20 RNA copies carried over 99% of effector molecules; in naive cells they carried under 1%.

This clonotype was detected many times. Its antigen is not known. With 0 bases removed from V and 7 bases from J, the gap between germline ends came to 16 bases. The CDR3 is 15 amino acids. Germline V gene data show CDR1 as LGHNA and CDR2 as YSLEER. TCRdb called the PCR reads again in MiXCR, with one record for every CDR3 protein. The sample includes 85,000 to 90,000 distinct CDR3 sequences, around a fifth of them seen just once. The chain joins TRBV4-3 to TRBJ2-7; D perhaps matches TRBD1 (6 bases). This receptor was obtained from a human donor in good health. Some libraries in this study had Jurkat cell RNA spiked in. The sequenced sample consisted of naive CD8+ T cells from blood, with Jurkat cell RNA spiked in. Described subset: FACS-sorted CD8+CD4-CCR7+CD45RA+ naive T cells. CDR3 residues: CASSQDLSRGQEQYF. CDR3 in DNA: TGCGCCAGCAGCCAAGATCTCAGCAGGGGTCAAGAGCAGTACTTC.